The 25 T cell receptor beta chains below were found in one sample sequenced in a study of T cell responses to AZD1222 COVID-19 vaccine. Profiling relied on immunoSEQ multiplex PCR, and the TCRdb table lists in-frame clones only, not all of them. There are about 120,000 clones in the sample; around 94% occur only once, and under 3.5% lies in the top ten. The sequenced sample was peripheral blood, obtained on day 0 of AZD1222 vaccination. These receptor sequences come from an adult in good health.

This sequence joins TRBV12-5 and TRBJ2-7; 11 bases agree with TRBD2. V shed 6 bases and J 2 bases; nucleotides not matched to a gene: 12. Germline assignment: CDR1 LGHNT and CDR2 FRNRAP. CDR3 size: 17 residues. In DNA, the CDR3 is TGTGCTAGTGGACTCTTCCGAGCTAGCGGGAGGCCCTACGAGCAGTACTTC. Protein sequence: CASGLFRASGRPYEQYF.

The V and J genes are TRBV5-1 and TRBJ2-5; 10 bases map to TRBD2. The CDR3 runs 15 residues. Unmatched junction bases numbered 9, after V lost 7 bases and J lost 3 bases. Germline CDR1 is SGHRS and CDR2 is YFSETQ. CDR3 residues: CASSAAGGTKETQYF. The CDR3 DNA follows: TGCGCCAGCTCCGCAGCGGGAGGGACCAAAGAGACCCAGTACTTC.

In its sample, this clone was seen a few times. The chain combines TRBV5-1 with TRBJ1-4; D might be TRBD1 (6 bases). Germline V CDR1 and CDR2: SGHRS, YFSETQ. CDR3 size: 14 residues. Trimming pared 4 bases from V and 5 bases from J, leaving 12 bases between. The CDR3 spells CASSRQGLNEKLFF. As DNA, the CDR3 is TGCGCCAGCAGCAGGCAGGGGTTAAATGAAAAACTGTTTTTT.

The chain couples TRBV4-1 to TRBJ2-6; D gene ambiguous. In germline, CDR1 is MGHRA, CDR2 YSYEKL. The CDR3 runs 14 residues. V lost 10 bases to trimming and J lost 0 bases, with 10 bases between them. CDR3 sequence (DNA): TGCGCCACCGGTGACACCTCTGGGGCCAACGTCCTGACTTTC. It is translated as CATGDTSGANVLTF.

The chain couples TRBV28 to TRBJ1-2; 8 nucleotides match TRBD1. V lost 3 bases and J lost 5; bases outside the gene matches: 2. The CDR3 has 13 amino acids. Germline assignment: CDR1 MDHEN and CDR2 SYDVKM. For the CDR3, the DNA is TGTGCCAGCAGTTTGACAGGGGTGTATGGCTACACCTTC. Encoded protein: CASSLTGVYGYTF.

This clone was detected once. This chain links TRBV5-1 with TRBJ1-1, with TRBD1 matching 7 bases. The germline V gene has CDR1 SGHRS and CDR2 YFSETQ. CDR3 length: 14 amino acids. Trimming took 1 base from V and 1 from J; bases not matched to a gene: 1. CDR3 region: CASSLTGANTEAFF. The CDR3 DNA follows: TGCGCCAGCAGCTTGACAGGGGCGAACACTGAAGCTTTCTTT.

The genes are TRBV19 and TRBJ2-7; 8 bases are shared with TRBD2. Germline V gene sequence: CDR1 LNHDA, CDR2 SQIVND (reference sequence). This CDR3 is built from 15 residues. J lost 0 bases, V lost 3 bases, and 4 bases had no gene match. This CDR3 reads CASSITSGISYEQYF. The CDR3 DNA is TGTGCCAGTAGTATTACTAGCGGAATCTCCTACGAGCAGTACTTC.

The chain carries TRBV15 and TRBJ2-2; D is ambiguous. The CDR3 contains 15 residues. The ends were cut back, 0 bases at V and 1 base at J, with 6 bases in the middle. The germline gives CDR1 LNHNV, CDR2 YYDKDF (reference sequence). The CDR3 nucleotides read TGTGCCACCAGCAGAGACTCTGGGAACACCGGGGAGCTGTTTTTT. It specifies CATSRDSGNTGELFF.

The rearrangement joins TRBV11-2 to TRBJ1-1, with D tentatively TRBD1 (5 bases). The CDR3 loop spans 15 amino acids. Germline-derived CDR1 and CDR2 are SGHAT and FQNNGV. V was pared by 5 bases and J by 0 bases, with 13 bases between. CDR3 loop: CASSLRDRLNTEAFF. CDR3 DNA sequence: TGTGCCAGCAGCCTGAGGGACCGCCTGAACACTGAAGCTTTCTTT.

This chain uses TRBV12-2 with TRBJ2-2; TRBD2, the table's D call, lacks a check against the DNA. TRBV12-2 is reported as a pseudogene. This CDR3 is 20 amino acids long. CDR3 loop: CASRFPSSSGLSVRFRELFF. The CDR3 DNA reads TGTGCAAGTCGCTTTCCTAGCAGCTCGGGACTATCCGTGAGATTCCGGGAGCTGTTTTTT.

CDR3 sequence (DNA): TGCGCCAGCAGCCAAAGGACTAGGACTGGGGAGCTGTTTTTT. Amino acids: CASSQRTRTGELFF. The chain carries TRBV4-1 and TRBJ2-2; 7 bases map to TRBD2. Germline lookup yields CDR1 MGHRA and CDR2 YSYEKL. V lost 2 bases and J lost 8; bases outside the gene matches: 5. There are 14 residues in the CDR3.

The chain joins TRBV28 to TRBJ1-4, with TRBD1 matching 9 bases. The CDR3 has 17 residues. Germline values: CDR1 MDHEN, CDR2 SYDVKM. The V gene end was trimmed by 5 bases and the J gene end by 5 bases; junction bases not matched to a gene: 12. CDR3 sequence (DNA): TGTGCCAGCAGTCCCCCACAGGGGGCCTACTACAATGAAAAACTGTTTTTT. This gives the protein CASSPPQGAYYNEKLFF.

The J gene is TRBJ1-5, the V gene TRBV18; D remains ambiguous. CDR3 length equals 13 residues. V was shortened by 4 bases and J by 2 bases, with 6 bases between the two germline ends. Per germline, CDR1 KGHSH and CDR2 LQKENI. The CDR3 sequence: CASSRGGNQPQHF. The DNA for the CDR3 is TGTGCCAGCTCACGCGGGGGCAATCAGCCCCAGCATTTT.

Only one count was recorded for this clone. V and J are TRBV6-6 and TRBJ1-4; D is possibly TRBD1 (5 bases). This CDR3 comprises 16 residues. Trimming stripped 6 bases from V and 2 bases from J, with 16 bases between. Looked up from germline, CDR1 is MNHNY and CDR2 is SVGAGI (reference sequence). DNA for the CDR3: TGTGCCAGCAGCCCACTCCGGACACGGACTAATGAAAAACTGTTTTTT. Protein product: CASSPLRTRTNEKLFF.

The V call is TRBV5-5, the J call TRBJ2-1, with 15 bases fitting TRBD2. With 4 bases clipped from V and 0 bases from J, the junction kept 8 bases outside the gene matches. The CDR3 runs to 19 residues. Germline assignment: CDR1 SGHKS and CDR2 YYEKEE (reference sequence). The CDR3 reads CASSAGLAGGWSSYNEQFF. In DNA, the CDR3 is TGTGCCAGCAGCGCGGGACTAGCGGGGGGCTGGAGCTCCTACAATGAGCAGTTCTTC.

V and J are TRBV27 and TRBJ2-1, with 8 bases matching TRBD2. The CDR3 runs to 15 residues. Germline assignment: CDR1 MNHEY and CDR2 SMNVEV (reference sequence). The junction had 10 bases not matched to a gene; V was cut back by 6 bases and J by 6 bases. CDR3 in DNA: TGTGCCAGCAGCGGACTAGCCCCCCCCTCCAATGAGCAGTTCTTC. It is translated as CASSGLAPPSNEQFF.

The chain links TRBV28 to TRBJ2-7; tentatively, D is TRBD1 or TRBD2 (5 bases each). The CDR3 has 14 amino acids. CDR1 and CDR2 from the germline V gene are MDHEN and SYDVKM. V shed 8 bases and J shed 3 bases, with 17 bases lying between them. CDR3 sequence reads: CASYGLGVFYEQYF. The CDR3 DNA reads as TGTGCCAGCTACGGGCTGGGGGTTTTCTACGAGCAGTACTTC.

The chain links TRBV30 to TRBJ1-2; D is possibly TRBD1 (5 bases). The length of the CDR3 is 12 residues. V dropped 5 bases and J dropped 7 bases, with 14 bases sitting between them. Germline V gene sequence: CDR1 GTSNPN, CDR2 SVGIG (reference sequence). The CDR3 sequence is CAWVTWGSGYTF. CDR3 in DNA: TGTGCCTGGGTGACGTGGGGGTCTGGCTACACCTTC.

V and J are TRBV5-1 and TRBJ2-7, with a tentative D call TRBD2 (7 bases). The CDR3 runs to 16 residues. Between the trimmed V and J ends, which lost 6 bases and 6 bases, there was a span of 25 bases. Per germline, CDR1 SGHRS and CDR2 YFSETQ. The CDR3 nucleotides are TGCGCCAGCACCTTTGGGGGCGCGGGAGTACTGATCGAGCAGTACTTC. Translated: CASTFGGAGVLIEQYF.

The chain combines TRBV29-1 with TRBJ2-2; no clear D. Germline CDR1 SQVTM, CDR2 ANQGSEA. V was pared by 7 bases and J by 1 base, with 10 bases between. CDR3 size: 13 residues. The CDR3 DNA reads TGCAGCGCGTTGTGGGGGAACACCGGGGAGCTGTTTTTT. This encodes CSALWGNTGELFF.

V and J are TRBV6-5 and TRBJ2-2; 11 bases are shared with TRBD2. With V trimmed by 6 bases and J by 5 bases, 5 bases remained unmatched. CDR1 and CDR2 (germline): MNHEY, SVGAGI. CDR3 length: 15 residues. CDR3 loop: CASSTSGSKTGELFF. The CDR3 DNA follows: TGTGCCAGCAGCACTAGCGGGAGTAAAACCGGGGAGCTGTTTTTT.

The chain employs TRBV7-6 and TRBJ2-3, with 10 bases identical to TRBD2. Looked up from germline, CDR1 is SGHVS and CDR2 is FNYEAQ. The CDR3 length is 19 residues. The ends lost 5 bases at V and 2 bases at J; junction bases unmatched: 16. CDR3 protein: CASSEKTPWTSGFTDTQYF. DNA of the CDR3: TGTGCCAGCAGCGAGAAAACCCCCTGGACTAGCGGATTCACAGATACGCAGTATTTT.

The J gene is TRBJ2-1, the V gene TRBV3-1 (or the pseudogene TRBV3-2); D is possibly TRBD1 or TRBD2 (6 bases each). CDR1 is LGHDT, CDR2 YNNKEL, per germline (reference sequence). This CDR3 spans 14 amino acids. The V and J ends lost 4 bases and 7 bases respectively, with 14 bases between them. CDR3 amino acids: CASSRSGGGNEQFF. As DNA, the CDR3 is TGTGCCAGCAGCCGGTCCGGGGGCGGGAATGAGCAGTTCTTC.

V usage is TRBV28 and J usage is TRBJ1-2; TRBD1 aligns across 7 bases. The germline V gene encodes CDR1 MDHEN and CDR2 SYDVKM. The CDR3 loop spans 16 amino acids. The junction had 10 bases not matched to a gene; V was cut back by 6 bases and J by 0 bases. CDR3 coding DNA: TGTGCCAGCAGCCTCCTTCCGGGACAGACTAACTATGGCTACACCTTC. Its protein is CASSLLPGQTNYGYTF.

The chain employs TRBV15 and TRBJ1-1; no reliable D call. Trimming removed 0 bases from V and 4 bases from J, with 12 bases in between. CDR1 and CDR2 from the germline V gene are LNHNV and YYDKDF (reference sequence). CDR3 length: 15 residues. CDR3 amino acids: CATSRDLRRATEAFF. As DNA, the CDR3 is TGTGCCACCAGCAGAGATCTTAGGAGGGCCACTGAAGCTTTCTTT. The full variable domain, its missing parts supplied by reference TRBV15 and TRBJ1-1, is DAMVIQNPRYQVTQFGKPVTLSCSQTLNHNVMYWYQQKSSQAPKLLFHYYDKDFNNEADTPDNFQSRRPNTSFCFLDIRSPGLGDTAMYLCATSRDLRRATEAFFGQGTRLTVV.